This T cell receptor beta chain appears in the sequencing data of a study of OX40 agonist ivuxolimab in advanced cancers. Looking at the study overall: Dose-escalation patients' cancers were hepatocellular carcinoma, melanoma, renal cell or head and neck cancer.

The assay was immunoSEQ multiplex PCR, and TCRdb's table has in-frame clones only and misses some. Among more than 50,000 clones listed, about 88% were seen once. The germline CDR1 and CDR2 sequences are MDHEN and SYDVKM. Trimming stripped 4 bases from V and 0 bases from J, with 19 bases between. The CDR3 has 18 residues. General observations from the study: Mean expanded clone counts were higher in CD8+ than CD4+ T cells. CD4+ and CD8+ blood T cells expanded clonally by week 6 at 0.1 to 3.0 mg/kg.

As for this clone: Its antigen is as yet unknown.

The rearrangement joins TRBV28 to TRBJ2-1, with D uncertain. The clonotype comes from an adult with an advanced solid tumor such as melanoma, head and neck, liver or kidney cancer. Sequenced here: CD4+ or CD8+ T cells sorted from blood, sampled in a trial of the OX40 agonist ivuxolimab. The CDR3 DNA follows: TGTGCCAGCAGTTCGCCCCTTATCGACTCCTCCTCCTACAATGAGCAGTTCTTC. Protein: CASSSPLIDSSSYNEQFF.